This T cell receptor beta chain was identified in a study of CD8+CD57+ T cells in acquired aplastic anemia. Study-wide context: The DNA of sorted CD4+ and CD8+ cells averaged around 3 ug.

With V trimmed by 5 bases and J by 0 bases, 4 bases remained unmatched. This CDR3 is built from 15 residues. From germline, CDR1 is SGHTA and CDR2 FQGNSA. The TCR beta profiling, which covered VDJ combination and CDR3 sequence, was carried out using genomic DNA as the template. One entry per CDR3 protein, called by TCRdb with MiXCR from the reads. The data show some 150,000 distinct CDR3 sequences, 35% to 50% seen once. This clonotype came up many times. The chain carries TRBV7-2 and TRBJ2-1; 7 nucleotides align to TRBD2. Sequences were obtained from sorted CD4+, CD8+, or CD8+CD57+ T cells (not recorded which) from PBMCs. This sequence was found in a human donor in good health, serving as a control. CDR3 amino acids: CASSRLADSYNEQFF. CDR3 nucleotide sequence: TGTGCCAGCAGCCGACTAGCCGACTCCTACAATGAGCAGTTCTTC.